The 18 T cell receptor beta chains below were found in one sample sequenced in a study of immunodeficiency. General study points: CD4+ V-J pairing and productive entropy appeared similar in patients and controls.

Their antigen targets remain unknown. Sequencing used immunoSEQ multiplex PCR; TCRdb keeps in-frame clones, though not all of them. Of roughly 2,000 clones in the sample, around 90% were seen once. Input material: CD4+ T cells from blood. The receptors shown here come from a girl aged 10-17 years with POLD1 deficiency.

The gene calls are TRBV3-1 (or the pseudogene TRBV3-2) and TRBJ2-5, with TRBD2 identical over 8 bases. V lost 5 bases to trimming and J lost 4 bases; unmatched junction nucleotides: 9. The CDR3 contains 15 residues. Germline V gene sequence: CDR1 LGHDT, CDR2 YNNKEL (reference sequence). The CDR3 here is CASSSTGTRSETQYF. CDR3 sequence (DNA): TGTGCCAGCAGCTCCACCGGGACTAGGTCAGAGACCCAGTACTTC.

This clone was found once. Germline is not matched at one junction end, which may reflect a read error. This chain uses TRBV9 with TRBJ1-1, with D possibly TRBD1 on 5 matching bases. The CDR3 runs 16 residues. The germline gives CDR1 SGDLS, CDR2 YYNGEE. In DNA form, the CDR3 reads TGTGCCAGCAGCGTAGGGCCCGGCAGGGTGAAGACTGAAGCTTTCTTT. Its translation: CASSVGPGRVKTEAFF.

The chain has TRBV7-2 and TRBJ2-3; the D is unclear. CDR3 size: 14 residues. V was trimmed by 2 bases and J by 2 bases, leaving 8 bases between them. Germline CDR1 is SGHTA and CDR2 is FQGNSA. The CDR3 here is CASSLLSTTDTQYF. The CDR3 DNA reads TGTGCCAGCAGCTTACTTTCTACCACAGATACGCAGTATTTT.

A single count supports this clone. The rearrangement joins TRBV19 to TRBJ1-3; no reliable D call. This CDR3 has 15 amino acids. CDR1 LNHDA and CDR2 SQIVND come from the germline V gene (reference sequence). V was trimmed by 8 bases and J by 0 bases, leaving 14 bases between them. The CDR3 loop reads CASVQAYRSGNTIYF. The CDR3 DNA sequence: TGTGCCAGTGTGCAAGCGTACCGCTCTGGAAACACCATATATTTT.

J is TRBJ1-2 and V is TRBV7-2, with D possibly TRBD1 on 6 matching bases. Germline V gives CDR1 SGHTA, CDR2 FQGNSA. This CDR3 contains 15 residues. V was shortened by 1 base and J by 3 bases, with 12 bases between the two germline ends. The DNA for the CDR3 is TGTGCCAGCAGCTTAGACAGGGCAGGGTACTATGGCTACACCTTC. The encoded protein is CASSLDRAGYYGYTF.

This clone is labeled large (0.1 to 1%). This sequence joins TRBV9 and TRBJ2-2; 7 nucleotides align to TRBD1. Per germline, CDR1 SGDLS and CDR2 YYNGEE. After removal of 4 bases from V and 6 bases from J, the junction contained 9 bases not matched to a gene. The CDR3 is made up of 15 amino acids. For the CDR3, the DNA is TGTGCCAGCAGCCCGGGACAGAGAAGGGCCGGGGAGCTGTTTTTT. This translates into CASSPGQRRAGELFF.

The genes are TRBV11-3 and TRBJ2-6; the D call may be TRBD1 or TRBD2 (7 bases each). The CDR3 totals 16 residues. CDR1 is SGHNT, CDR2 YENEEA, per germline. Between the trimmed V and J ends, which lost 9 bases and 2 bases, there was a span of 17 bases. The CDR3 region has the DNA TGTGCCAGTAACCAGGGGGGGCCCCCTGGGGCCAACGTCCTGACTTTC. It specifies CASNQGGPPGANVLTF.

The CDR3 loop reads CASSSLAGGKSEQYF. CDR3 DNA sequence: TGTGCCAGCAGCTCCCTAGCGGGAGGGAAGTCCGAGCAGTACTTC. V is TRBV5-6 and J is TRBJ2-7, with 12 nucleotides matching TRBD2. Germline V gives CDR1 SGHDT, CDR2 YYEEEE. This CDR3 is 15 amino acids long. After removal of 3 bases from V and 6 bases from J, the junction contained 7 bases not matched to a gene. The whole variable domain, filled in from reference TRBV5-6 and TRBJ2-7, reads DAGVTQSPTHLIKTRGQQVTLRCSPKSGHDTVSWYQQALGQGPQFIFQYYEEEERQRGNFPDRFSGHQFPNYSSELNVNALLLGDSALYLCASSSLAGGKSEQYFGPGTRLTVT.

This chain uses TRBV5-8 with TRBJ2-4; 9 positions agree with TRBD1. Germline V gene lookup returns CDR1 SGHTS and CDR2 YDEGEE. The CDR3 loop spans 15 amino acids. The trim removed 4 bases at V and 5 bases at J, leaving 7 bases unmatched. CDR3 DNA sequence: TGTGCCAGCAGCCCCTGGACAGGGGCCGAAAACATTCAGTACTTC. Its translation: CASSPWTGAENIQYF.

The chain links TRBV7-7 to TRBJ2-1, with TRBD2 matching 12 bases. Germline trimming cut 1 base from V and 7 bases from J; bases unmatched to any gene: 2. In germline, CDR1 is SSHAT, CDR2 FNYEAQ (reference sequence). The CDR3 is 15 residues long. CDR3 DNA sequence: TGTGCCAGCAGCTTAGAGACTAGCGGGAGAAATGAGCAGTTCTTC. It yields the protein CASSLETSGRNEQFF.

The chain recombines TRBV18 with TRBJ2-1, with D possibly being TRBD2 (6 bases). Germline assignment: CDR1 KGHSH and CDR2 LQKENI. This CDR3 has 15 residues. Trimming took off 3 bases at V and 6 bases at J, with 15 bases between the two ends. CDR3 sequence reads: CASSPWRAGSNEQFF. DNA of the CDR3: TGTGCCAGCTCACCCTGGAGGGCCGGCTCCAATGAGCAGTTCTTC.

This chain joins TRBV5-6 and TRBJ2-5; 8 nucleotides match TRBD1. Germline trimming cut 3 bases from V and 3 bases from J; bases unmatched to any gene: 7. Looked up from germline, CDR1 is SGHDT and CDR2 is YYEEEE. This CDR3 has 15 residues. The CDR3 sequence: CASSWTPGQEETQYF. Written as DNA, the CDR3 is TGTGCCAGCAGCTGGACGCCGGGACAGGAAGAGACCCAGTACTTC.

Remarks on this clone: One junction end disagrees with the germline gene, perhaps due to a read error. The chain employs TRBV2 and TRBJ2-7; 7 bases match TRBD1. Germline V CDR1 and CDR2: SNHLY, FYNNEI. The length of the CDR3 is 11 residues. The CDR3 reads CASTLKGQRIF. CDR3 nucleotides: TGTGCCAGCACCCTAAAGGGACAGCGTATCTTC.

The chain combines TRBV19 with TRBJ1-1; the D is unclear. The V gene's germline CDR1 is LNHDA and CDR2 SQIVND (reference sequence). The CDR3 runs to 15 residues. The V and J ends lost 5 bases and 0 bases respectively, with 13 bases between them. This chain's CDR3 is CASSASIWMNTEAFF. The CDR3 DNA reads TGTGCCAGTAGTGCAAGTATTTGGATGAACACTGAAGCTTTCTTT.

This sequence joins TRBV7-3 and TRBJ2-1; no firm D call. CDR3 length: 15 amino acids. Germline CDR1 is SGHTA and CDR2 is FQGTGA. V shed 5 bases and J shed 1 base, with 12 bases lying between them. The CDR3 region has the DNA TGTGCCAGCAGCCCACACAAGGGATCCTACAATGAGCAGTTCTTC. Translated: CASSPHKGSYNEQFF.

The chain combines TRBV27 with TRBJ2-2; TRBD1 agrees at 7 bases. Losses at the gene ends were 5 bases for V and 1 base for J; bases not matched to a gene: 4. The germline V gene encodes CDR1 MNHEY and CDR2 SMNVEV (reference sequence). The CDR3 covers 15 residues. CDR3 loop: CASSRQGVNTGELFF. The DNA of the CDR3 is TGTGCCAGCAGTCGACAGGGAGTGAACACCGGGGAGCTGTTTTTT.

The V and J genes are TRBV5-1 and TRBJ2-7; TRBD1 might be the D (5 bases). Trimming removed 2 bases from V and 3 bases from J, with 15 bases in between. In germline, CDR1 is SGHRS, CDR2 YFSETQ. The CDR3 sequence is 15 residues long. The CDR3 coding sequence is TGCGCCAGCAGCTTAAATACAGGTACAAGCTACGAGCAGTACTTC. Protein product: CASSLNTGTSYEQYF. The full variable domain, completed using reference TRBV5-1 and TRBJ2-7, is KAGVTQTPRYLIKTRGQQVTLSCSPISGHRSVSWYQQTPGQGLQFLFEYFSETQRNKGNFPGRFSGRQFSNSRSEMNVSTLELGDSALYLCASSLNTGTSYEQYFGPGTRLTVT.

In its sample, this clone was seen a few times. The chain couples TRBV21-1 to TRBJ2-7. TRBV21-1 is a documented pseudogene. There are 15 residues in the CDR3. CDR3 amino acids: CASSKEATISYEQYF. CDR3 sequence (DNA): TGTGCCAGCAGCAAAGAGGCTACGATCTCCTACGAGCAGTACTTC.